A single sample is the source of the 20 T cell receptor beta chains below, sequenced in a study of molecular identifiers for immune sequencing clone quantification (dated by TCRdb to between 2017 and 2018). The library relied on PCR. TCRdb names NextSeq 500 as the instrument used. TCRdb reran the public reads through fastp at Q25 and MiXCR, keeping productive beta chains. Each CDR3 protein appears once, grouped with its most common genes and DNA. The sample data list over 550,000 distinct CDR3 sequences, and about 25% of these were observed just once. Jointly, the top ten make up about 0.84% of the sample. Sequencing input: naive CD8+ T cells from blood, with Jurkat cell RNA spiked in. The cell subset or site label of this sample denotes: FACS-sorted CD8+CD4-CCR7+CD45RA+ naive T cells. The source of these receptors is a human donor in good health. Some libraries in this study had Jurkat cell RNA spiked in.

This clonotype was observed a handful of times. The chain employs TRBV27 and TRBJ2-3; 8 bases align to TRBD2. The CDR3 has 17 residues. CDR1 is MNHEY, CDR2 SMNVEV, per germline (reference sequence). The V gene end was trimmed by 3 bases and the J gene end by 1 base; junction bases not matched to a gene: 9. The CDR3 here is CASSFLPGGAGTDTQYF. The CDR3 nucleotides are TGTGCCAGCAGTTTCCTCCCGGGGGGGGCAGGCACAGATACGCAGTATTTT.

The V gene is TRBV11-2, the J gene TRBJ2-3; no definite D call. The V gene lost 1 base and the J gene lost 0 bases, with 11 bases spanning the gap. This CDR3 contains 16 residues. Germline lookup yields CDR1 SGHAT and CDR2 FQNNGV. The DNA of the CDR3 is TGTGCCAGCAGCTTAGTGTTCAGCGTCAGCACAGATACGCAGTATTTT. Translated: CASSLVFSVSTDTQYF.

This clonotype was seen only a few times. The rearrangement uses TRBV5-1 and TRBJ2-7; D ambiguous. Per germline, CDR1 SGHRS and CDR2 YFSETQ. This CDR3 comprises 15 residues. The V and J ends lost 0 bases and 2 bases respectively, with 12 bases between them. The CDR3 DNA reads TGCGCCAGCAGCTTGGCGCCTAGTTCACCCTACGAGCAGTACTTC. It specifies CASSLAPSSPYEQYF.

This clonotype was seen repeatedly, ten times or more. The chain recombines TRBV30 with TRBJ1-3, with unresolved D. V lost 0 bases, J lost 0 bases, and 12 bases lay in between. The CDR3 loop spans 16 amino acids. Germline V gene sequence: CDR1 GTSNPN, CDR2 SVGIG (reference sequence). The DNA for the CDR3 is TGTGCCTGGAGTGTACGGATAGGAAGCTCTGGAAACACCATATATTTT. Its translation: CAWSVRIGSSGNTIYF.

This clonotype was recorded many times. The chain is built from TRBV28 and TRBJ1-5, with 7 bases identical to TRBD1. Germline lookup yields CDR1 MDHEN and CDR2 SYDVKM. Losses at the gene ends were 4 bases for V and 0 bases for J; bases not matched to a gene: 6. The CDR3 is 16 residues long. The CDR3 DNA reads TGTGCCAGCAGTTCTTTTAGGGGGCTTAGCAATCAGCCCCAGCATTTT. Translated, it gives CASSSFRGLSNQPQHF.

For this clonotype: A much more abundant neighbour one base away suggests this may be a read error. V and J are TRBV27 and TRBJ1-5; no firm D call. With 4 bases removed from V and 7 bases from J, the gap between germline ends came to 14 bases. CDR1 and CDR2 (germline): MNHEY, SMNVEV (reference sequence). The CDR3 length is 14 residues. The CDR3 region has the DNA TGTGCCAGCAGTTCCACAGTGGGCCCACAGCCCCAGCATTTT. It translates to CASSSTVGPQPQHF.

A remark on this clonotype: The junction departs from germline at one end; a sequencing error may be responsible. The chain combines TRBV19 with TRBJ2-6; D might be TRBD2 (6 bases). Germline V gives CDR1 LNHDA, CDR2 SQIVND (reference sequence). CDR3 length equals 16 residues. The CDR3 coding sequence is TGTGCCGGTAGCGGCGCTACTCGGTCTGGGGCCAACGTCCTGACTTTC. Protein: CAGSGATRSGANVLTF.

This chain connects TRBV19 to TRBJ2-7, with D perhaps matching TRBD2 (6 bases). Germline V gene data show CDR1 as LNHDA and CDR2 as SQIVND (reference sequence). CDR3 length equals 15 residues. Trimming stripped 3 bases from V and 2 bases from J, with 14 bases between. Written as DNA, the CDR3 is TGTGCCAGTAGTATGGGACTGGGAGAGGCCTACGAGCAGTACTTC. Translation gives CASSMGLGEAYEQYF. Full variable domain (rest looked up from reference TRBV19 and TRBJ2-7): DGGITQSPKYLFRKEGQNVTLSCEQNLNHDAMYWYRQDPGQGLRLIYYSQIVNDFQKGDIAEGYSVSREKKESFPLTVTSAQKNPTAFYLCASSMGLGEAYEQYFGPGTRLTVT.

As for this clonotype: A read error is possible here, since a much larger clone lies one base away. The chain is built from TRBV7-8 and TRBJ2-1, with D possibly TRBD2 on 5 matching bases. From germline, CDR1 is SGHVS and CDR2 FQNEAQ. The CDR3 contains 15 residues. In DNA, the CDR3 is TGTGCCCGCAGCTTAGCGCCTTTCGGGCACAATGAGCAGTTCTTC. Protein: CARSLAPFGHNEQFF.

This clonotype was recorded once. A clone one base away is much larger, so this may be a read error. The J gene is TRBJ2-3, the V gene TRBV7-6, with 9 positions matching TRBD2. The CDR3 runs to 17 residues. The V segment lost 5 bases and the J segment 6 bases; nucleotides outside the gene matches: 15. CDR1 and CDR2 (germline): SGHVS, FNYEAQ. The CDR3 loop reads CASSPVHGGRVIDTQYF. The CDR3, as DNA: TGTGCCAGCAGCCCGGTACATGGCGGGAGGGTCATCGATACGCAGTATTTT.

This clonotype was seen a few times. This chain uses TRBV29-1 with TRBJ2-7, with D possibly being TRBD2 (6 bases). This CDR3 has 13 residues. The V end lost 3 bases, the J end lost 2 bases, and 11 bases lay between the germline ends. Germline-derived CDR1 and CDR2 are SQVTM and ANQGSEA. CDR3 sequence reads: CSVEGGLTYEQYF. Written as DNA, the CDR3 is TGCAGCGTTGAGGGGGGTCTTACCTACGAGCAGTACTTC.

Points on this clonotype: This may come from a read error, since a much larger clone is one base off. V is TRBV28 and J is TRBJ2-3; the match to TRBD2 covers 8 bases. The CDR3 loop spans 17 amino acids. CDR1 is MDHEN, CDR2 SYDVKM, per germline. CDR3 sequence (DNA): TGTGTCAGCACTTTGGGCAGAAGCGGGAGACGCACAGATACGCAGTATTTT. Translating it yields CVSTLGRSGRRTDTQYF.

Concerning this clonotype: One junction end does not reproduce the germline sequence, and a read error may be involved. J is TRBJ2-2 and V is TRBV5-6; possibly TRBD1 for D (7 bases). This CDR3 is 15 amino acids long. Germline V gives CDR1 SGHDT, CDR2 YYEEEE. The CDR3 here is CASSAGQTNAGELFF. The CDR3 nucleotides are TGTGCCAGCAGCGCGGGACAGACGAACGCCGGGGAGCTGTTTTTT.

Concerning this clonotype: The CDR3 end shows no conserved phenylalanine or tryptophan, and so a read error is likely. The chain has TRBV7-9 and TRBJ2-6; D is perhaps TRBD1 (5 bases). CDR1 and CDR2 (germline): SEHNR, FQNEAQ (reference sequence). The CDR3 extends over 18 amino acids. Trimming pared 5 bases from V and 2 bases from J, leaving 19 bases between. The CDR3 loop reads CASSRGQGDVPGANVLTL. In nucleotides, the CDR3 is TGTGCCAGCAGCCGTGGGCAGGGCGACGTCCCTGGGGCCAACGTCCTGACTTTA.

On this clonotype: A read error is possible here, since a much larger clone lies one base away. The chain links TRBV28 to TRBJ2-3, with a weak D call TRBD2 (6 bases). The germline gives CDR1 MDHEN, CDR2 SYDVKM. The CDR3 is 15 amino acids. The CDR3 spells CASSFPGTDTGTQYF. DNA of the CDR3: TGTGCCAGCAGTTTTCCCGGGACTGACACAGGTACGCAGTATTTT.

In its sample, this clonotype was seen many times. The chain uses TRBV2 and TRBJ2-2; no clear D. The CDR3 is 12 residues long. V was clipped by 8 bases and J by 4 bases, with 8 bases between them. Per the germline V gene, CDR1 is SNHLY and CDR2 is FYNNEI. This CDR3 is CASRPGTGELFF. The CDR3, as DNA: TGTGCCAGCCGGCCGGGCACCGGGGAGCTGTTTTTT.

The rearrangement uses TRBV6-6 and TRBJ1-5; maybe TRBD1 (6 bases). CDR3 length equals 17 residues. V lost 1 base and J lost 5, with 18 bases in between. From germline, CDR1 is MNHNY and CDR2 SVGAGI (reference sequence). As DNA, the CDR3 is TGTGCCAGCAGTTACTTCAGGGGTCTGAAGGGGGATCAGCCCCAGCATTTT. Amino acid sequence: CASSYFRGLKGDQPQHF.

In this sample, this clonotype turned up many times. The genes are TRBV20-1 and TRBJ2-3; 9 bases map to TRBD2. V was clipped by 0 bases and J by 5 bases; unmatched bases: 6. The CDR3 is 15 amino acids. Germline values: CDR1 DFQATT, CDR2 SNEGSKA (reference sequence). CDR3 protein: CSAREGLAPLDTQYF. DNA for the CDR3: TGCAGTGCTAGAGAGGGACTAGCCCCTCTAGATACGCAGTATTTT.

V and J are TRBV20-1 and TRBJ1-2, with no clear D. The CDR3 runs to 13 residues. V lost 2 bases to trimming and J lost 0 bases, with 7 bases between them. CDR1 and CDR2 from the germline V gene are DFQATT and SNEGSKA (reference sequence). CDR3 sequence reads: CSARMTSNYGYTF. The CDR3, as DNA: TGCAGTGCTAGAATGACATCTAACTATGGCTACACCTTC.

This clonotype occurred many times. V usage is TRBV4-1 and J usage is TRBJ2-6; TRBD1 aligns across 8 bases. The length of the CDR3 is 21 residues. J lost 2 bases, V lost 0 bases, and 15 bases had no gene match. The germline V gene has CDR1 MGHRA and CDR2 YSYEKL. The CDR3 spells CASSQDMTGASPWPGANVLTF. CDR3 DNA sequence: TGCGCCAGCAGCCAAGATATGACAGGGGCCTCACCTTGGCCTGGGGCCAACGTCCTGACTTTC.